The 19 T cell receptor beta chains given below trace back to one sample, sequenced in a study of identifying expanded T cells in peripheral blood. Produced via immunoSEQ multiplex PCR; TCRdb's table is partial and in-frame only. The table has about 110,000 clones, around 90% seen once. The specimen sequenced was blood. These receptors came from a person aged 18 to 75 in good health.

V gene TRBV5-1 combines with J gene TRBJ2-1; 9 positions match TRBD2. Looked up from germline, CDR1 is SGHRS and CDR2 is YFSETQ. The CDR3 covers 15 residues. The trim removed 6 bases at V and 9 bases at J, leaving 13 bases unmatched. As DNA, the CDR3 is TGCGCCAGCACCCAGATAGCGGGAGTTAAGGGTGAGCAGTTCTTC. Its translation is CASTQIAGVKGEQFF.

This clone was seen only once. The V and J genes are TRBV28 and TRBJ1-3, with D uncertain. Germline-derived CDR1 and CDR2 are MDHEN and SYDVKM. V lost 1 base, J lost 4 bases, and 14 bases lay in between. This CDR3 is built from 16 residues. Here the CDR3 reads CASSLSPLIIGNTIYF. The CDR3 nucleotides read TGTGCCAGCAGTTTATCGCCCCTGATAATCGGAAACACCATATATTTT.

DNA of the CDR3: TGTGCCAGCAGCTCTCAGTTAAGCTCCTACAATGAGCAGTTCTTC. This gives the protein CASSSQLSSYNEQFF. The chain couples TRBV7-3 to TRBJ2-1; unclear D gene. The CDR3 is made up of 15 amino acids. CDR1 is SGHTA and CDR2 is FQGTGA in the germline V gene. Trimming removed 4 bases from V and 0 bases from J, with 10 bases in between.

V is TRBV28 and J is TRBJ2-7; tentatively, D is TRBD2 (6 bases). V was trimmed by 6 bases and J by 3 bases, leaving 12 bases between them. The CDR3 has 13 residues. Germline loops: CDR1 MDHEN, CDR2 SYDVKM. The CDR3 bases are TGTGCCAGCAGGGTGACTAGGAACTACGAGCAGTACTTC. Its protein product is CASRVTRNYEQYF.

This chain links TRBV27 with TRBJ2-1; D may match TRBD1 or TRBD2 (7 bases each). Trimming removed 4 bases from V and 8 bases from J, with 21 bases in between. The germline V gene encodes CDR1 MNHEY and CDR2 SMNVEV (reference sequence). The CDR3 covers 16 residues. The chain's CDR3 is CASSSRGGASSDEQFF. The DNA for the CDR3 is TGTGCCAGCAGTTCCAGGGGGGGTGCTAGTTCAGATGAGCAGTTCTTC.

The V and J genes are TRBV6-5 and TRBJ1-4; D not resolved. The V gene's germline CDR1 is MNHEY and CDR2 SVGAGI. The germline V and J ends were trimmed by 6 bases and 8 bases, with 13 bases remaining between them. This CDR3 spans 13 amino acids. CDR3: CASSRPGEEKLFF. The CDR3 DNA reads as TGTGCCAGCAGCCGCCCAGGAGAGGAAAAACTGTTTTTT.

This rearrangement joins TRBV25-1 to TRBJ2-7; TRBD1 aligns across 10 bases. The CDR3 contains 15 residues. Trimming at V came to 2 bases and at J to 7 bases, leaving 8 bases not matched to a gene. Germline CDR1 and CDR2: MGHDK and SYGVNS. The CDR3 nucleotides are TGTGCCAGCAGTGAACCGGACAGGGGGATTAAGGAGCAGTACTTC. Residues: CASSEPDRGIKEQYF.

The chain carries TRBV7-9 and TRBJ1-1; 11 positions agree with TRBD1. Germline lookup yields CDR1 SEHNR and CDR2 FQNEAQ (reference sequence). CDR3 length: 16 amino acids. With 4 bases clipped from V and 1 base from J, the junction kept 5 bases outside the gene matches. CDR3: CASSSRTGGANTEAFF. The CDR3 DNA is TGTGCCAGCAGCTCACGGACAGGGGGCGCGAACACTGAAGCTTTCTTT.

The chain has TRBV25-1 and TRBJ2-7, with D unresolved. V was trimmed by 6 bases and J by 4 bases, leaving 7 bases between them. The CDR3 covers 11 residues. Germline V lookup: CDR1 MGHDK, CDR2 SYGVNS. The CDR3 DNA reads TGTGCCAGCAGACTCTTTTACGAGCAGTACTTC. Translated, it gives CASRLFYEQYF.

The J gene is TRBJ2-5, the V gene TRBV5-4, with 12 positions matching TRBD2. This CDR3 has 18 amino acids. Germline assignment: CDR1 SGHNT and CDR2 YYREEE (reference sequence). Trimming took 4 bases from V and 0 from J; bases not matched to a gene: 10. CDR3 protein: CASSRTGLAGQYQETQYF. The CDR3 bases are TGTGCCAGCAGCCGTACGGGACTAGCGGGTCAGTACCAAGAGACCCAGTACTTC.

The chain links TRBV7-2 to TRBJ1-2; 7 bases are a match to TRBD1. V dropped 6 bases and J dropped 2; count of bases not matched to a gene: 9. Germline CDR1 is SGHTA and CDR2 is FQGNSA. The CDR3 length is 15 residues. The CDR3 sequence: CASSANRGQNYGYTF. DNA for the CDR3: TGTGCCAGCAGTGCCAATAGGGGACAGAACTATGGCTACACCTTC.

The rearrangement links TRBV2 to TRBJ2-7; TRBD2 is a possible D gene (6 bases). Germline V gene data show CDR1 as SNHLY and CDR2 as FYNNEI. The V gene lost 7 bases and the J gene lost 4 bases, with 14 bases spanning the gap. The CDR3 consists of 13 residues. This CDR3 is CASKGTASYEQYF. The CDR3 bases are TGTGCCAGCAAAGGGACTGCCTCTTACGAGCAGTACTTC. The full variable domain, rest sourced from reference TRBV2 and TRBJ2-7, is EPEVTQTPSHQVTQMGQEVILRCVPISNHLYFYWYRQILGQKVEFLVSFYNNEISEKSEIFDDQFSVERPDGSNFTLKIRSTKLEDSAMYFCASKGTASYEQYFGPGTRLTVT.

The DNA for the CDR3 is TGTGCCAGTAGTATCACCAGGATAAGCTCTGGCTACACCTTC. This sequence encodes CASSITRISSGYTF. J is TRBJ1-2 and V is TRBV19; D is ambiguous. Germline assignment: CDR1 LNHDA and CDR2 SQIVND (reference sequence). CDR3 length: 14 amino acids. The V gene lost 3 bases and the J gene lost 7 bases, with 15 bases spanning the gap.

The CDR3 nucleotides are TGTGCCAGCAGGAGAGGACAGGGTGGGGTCTACGAGCAGTACTTC. The encoded protein is CASRRGQGGVYEQYF. The chain links TRBV7-2 to TRBJ2-7; 8 nucleotides align to TRBD1. This CDR3 comprises 15 residues. The germline gives CDR1 SGHTA, CDR2 FQGNSA. The J segment lost 3 bases and the V segment lost 6 bases, leaving 10 bases of the junction unmatched.

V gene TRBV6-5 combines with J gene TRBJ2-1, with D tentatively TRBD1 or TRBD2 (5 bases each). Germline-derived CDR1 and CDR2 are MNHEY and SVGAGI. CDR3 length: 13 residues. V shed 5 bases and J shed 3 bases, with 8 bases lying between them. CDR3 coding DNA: TGTGCCAGCAGTCGGGACCACTACAATGAGCAGTTCTTC. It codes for CASSRDHYNEQFF.

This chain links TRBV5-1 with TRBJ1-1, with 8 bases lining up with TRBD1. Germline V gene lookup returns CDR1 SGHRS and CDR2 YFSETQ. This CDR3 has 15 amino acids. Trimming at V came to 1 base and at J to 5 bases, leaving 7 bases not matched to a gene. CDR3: CASSLYGQGETEAFF. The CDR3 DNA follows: TGCGCCAGCAGCTTGTATGGACAGGGAGAGACTGAAGCTTTCTTT.

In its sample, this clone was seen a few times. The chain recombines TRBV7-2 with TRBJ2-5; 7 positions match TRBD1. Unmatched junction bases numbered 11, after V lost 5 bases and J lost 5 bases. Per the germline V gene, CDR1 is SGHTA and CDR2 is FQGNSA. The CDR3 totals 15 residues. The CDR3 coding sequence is TGTGCCAGCAGCCAGTTACAGGGGCGAGGGGAGACCCAGTACTTC. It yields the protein CASSQLQGRGETQYF.

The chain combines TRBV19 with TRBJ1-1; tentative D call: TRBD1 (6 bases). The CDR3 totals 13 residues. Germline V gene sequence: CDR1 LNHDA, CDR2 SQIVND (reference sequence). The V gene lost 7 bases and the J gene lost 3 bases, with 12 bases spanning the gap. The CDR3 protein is CASNHRDYTEAFF. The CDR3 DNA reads TGTGCCAGTAACCACAGGGACTACACTGAAGCTTTCTTT.

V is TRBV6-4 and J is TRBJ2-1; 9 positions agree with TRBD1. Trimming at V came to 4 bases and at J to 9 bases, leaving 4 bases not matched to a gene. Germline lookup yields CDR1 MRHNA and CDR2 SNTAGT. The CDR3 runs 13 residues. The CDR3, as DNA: TGTGCCAGCAGTGGAACAGGGGGCGTTGAGCAGTTCTTC. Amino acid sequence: CASSGTGGVEQFF.